These 8 T cell receptor beta chains share one sample of origin, sequenced in a study of T cell responses to AZD1222 COVID-19 vaccine. The assay was immunoSEQ multiplex PCR, and TCRdb's table has in-frame clones only and misses some. The table shows approximately 71,000 clones, with about three quarters occurring only once. The specimen was peripheral blood, collected on day 0 of AZD1222 vaccination. Receptors originate from an adult in good health.

The chain uses TRBV27 and TRBJ2-6, with TRBD2 as a possible D gene (6 bases). Trimming cost V 4 bases and J 3 bases, with 19 bases left between them. The CDR3 contains 18 residues. CDR1 and CDR2 (germline): MNHEY, SMNVEV (reference sequence). CDR3: CASSSLGGQPVGANVLTF. The CDR3 nucleotides are TGTGCCAGCAGTTCCCTTGGAGGGCAGCCTGTTGGGGCCAACGTCCTGACTTTC.

The V and J genes are TRBV5-1 and TRBJ2-7; 7 bases are shared with TRBD2. There are 14 residues in the CDR3. Per the germline V gene, CDR1 is SGHRS and CDR2 is YFSETQ. J gave up 1 base and V 8 bases, and 9 bases lay outside the gene matches. The CDR3 is CASSPGGRSYEQYF. The CDR3 coding sequence is TGCGCCAGTTCCCCGGGGGGTAGATCCTACGAGCAGTACTTC.

This clone is classed as medium-sized. V gene TRBV19 combines with J gene TRBJ2-7; no firm D call. This CDR3 is 14 amino acids long. Per germline, CDR1 LNHDA and CDR2 SQIVND (reference sequence). The V end was cut by 4 bases, the J end by 0 bases, with 10 bases between. The CDR3 region has the DNA TGTGCCAGTAGTACCCGAGGAAGCTCCTACGAGCAGTACTTC. As protein: CASSTRGSSYEQYF. Full variable domain (outside the CDR3, taken from reference TRBV19 and TRBJ2-7): DGGITQSPKYLFRKEGQNVTLSCEQNLNHDAMYWYRQDPGQGLRLIYYSQIVNDFQKGDIAEGYSVSREKKESFPLTVTSAQKNPTAFYLCASSTRGSSYEQYFGPGTRLTVT.

The chain links TRBV9 to TRBJ2-1, with 14 positions matching TRBD2. Germline CDR1 and CDR2: SGDLS and YYNGEE. The V segment lost 0 bases and the J segment 9 bases; nucleotides outside the gene matches: 11. The length of the CDR3 is 18 residues. Here the CDR3 reads CASSVGPGTSGGGSEQFF. The DNA for the CDR3 is TGTGCCAGCAGCGTAGGCCCCGGGACTAGCGGGGGTGGGAGTGAGCAGTTCTTC.

The genes are TRBV2 and TRBJ2-7; 10 positions match TRBD2. V lost 6 bases to trimming and J lost 7 bases; unmatched junction nucleotides: 3. Germline CDR1 reads SNHLY; CDR2 reads FYNNEI. CDR3 length: 12 residues. This CDR3 reads CASRILAGEQYF. DNA of the CDR3: TGTGCCAGCAGGATACTAGCGGGGGAGCAGTACTTC.

About this clone itself: Germline and junction disagree at one end, which may indicate a read error. The chain has TRBV7-6 and TRBJ1-6, with a weak D call TRBD1 (6 bases). This CDR3 region has 15 residues. Germline V gene lookup returns CDR1 SGHVS and CDR2 FNYEAQ. Here the CDR3 reads CASSLVPGAVSSLHF. The CDR3 DNA sequence: TGTGCCAGCAGCTTAGTCCCGGGGGCTGTTTCATCCCTCCACTTT.

The gene calls are TRBV2 and TRBJ1-1; D might be TRBD1 (5 bases). The CDR3 is 14 residues long. V lost 6 bases and J 0 bases, leaving 11 bases between the germline ends. Germline V gene sequence: CDR1 SNHLY, CDR2 FYNNEI. For the CDR3, the DNA is TGTGCCAGCAGGTTGGGACGGATGAACACTGAAGCTTTCTTT. This translates into CASRLGRMNTEAFF.

This clone was seen a few times. V and J are TRBV2 and TRBJ1-2, with D perhaps matching TRBD1 (5 bases). V lost 4 bases and J 0 bases, leaving 18 bases between the germline ends. This CDR3 is 17 amino acids long. Germline-derived CDR1 and CDR2 are SNHLY and FYNNEI. The CDR3 region has the DNA TGTGCCAGCAGTGCGTCGGGGCTCGACTCATCTAACTATGGCTACACCTTC. Its translation is CASSASGLDSSNYGYTF.